The clone carrying this T cell receptor beta chain was detected once. The same CDR3 arises from other DNA sequences in this sample as well. This sample was taken from a study of blood T cell repertoires in COVID-19. Study-level information: The analysed material was cDNA or gDNA that came from T cells, B-cell-depleted T cells, or PBMCs.

Only in-frame clones appear in the TCRdb table, and some are missing; sequencing was by immunoSEQ multiplex PCR. This sample has 200,000 to 250,000 clones, with about 90% found just once. The V gene lost 3 bases and the J gene lost 0 bases, with 8 bases spanning the gap. CDR3 length equals 14 residues. Germline loops: CDR1 KGHSH, CDR2 LQKENI. The chain joins TRBV18 to TRBJ1-1, with D maybe TRBD1 (6 bases). The material sequenced was peripheral blood. This TCR was recovered from a young man with COVID-19, enrolled during active disease. The CDR3 DNA reads as TGTGCCAGCTCACCCGGGACATTGAACACTGAAGCTTTCTTT. This gives the protein CASSPGTLNTEAFF.